Listed below are T cell receptor beta chains from one sample, sequenced in a study of molecular identifiers for immune sequencing clone quantification. TCRdb ran MiXCR on the PCR reads and lists one entry per CDR3 protein. The sample has 62,000 or so distinct CDR3 sequences, over 15% seen once. The material sequenced was naive CD8+ T cells from blood, with Jurkat cell RNA spiked in. These receptors were collected from a human donor in good health. Some libraries in this study had Jurkat cell RNA spiked in. CDR3s include the opening cysteine and the closing phenylalanine or tryptophan. D genes are given only for firm matches. Clone size is given for some rows only: seen once, a few or many times, or a class if the clone is expanded.

abundance	v_gene	d_gene	j_gene	CDR3nt	CDR3aa
many	TRBV14	.	TRBJ2-7	TGTGCCAGCAGCCACCACGCGGGGATTACCTACGAGCAGTACTTC	CASSHHAGITYEQYF
many	TRBV19	TRBD2	TRBJ2-5	TGTGCCAGTAGTTCCCTGGGGGAGGGCCAGTACTTC	CASSSLGEGQYF
many	TRBV12-3/TRBV12-4	.	TRBJ2-2	TGTGCCAGCAGTCCGCCCCTAGGAAGGACCGGGGAGCTGTTTTTT	CASSPPLGRTGELFF
few	TRBV12-3/TRBV12-4	TRBD1	TRBJ2-5	TGTGCCAGCACTCGGACAGGGGGCCGGGAGACCCAGTACTTC	CASTRTGGRETQYF
.	TRBV6-5	.	TRBJ2-7	TGTGCCAGCCGTCCGACAGGCTCCTACGAGCAGTACTTC	CASRPTGSYEQYF
many	TRBV12-3/TRBV12-4	.	TRBJ2-7	TGTGCCAGCAGCCCCAATCGGGTCGTGCAGTACTTC	CASSPNRVVQYF
many	TRBV4-1	.	TRBJ1-1	TGCGCCAGCAGCCTGGCCCCAGGGTTAGGCACTGAAGCTTTCTTT	CASSLAPGLGTEAFF
many	TRBV2	TRBD2	TRBJ2-3	TGTGCCAGCAGTAACGTAGCGGGAGGGCCCCCAGATACGCAGTATTTT	CASSNVAGGPPDTQYF
many	TRBV20-1	TRBD1	TRBJ2-7	TGCAGTGCTAGATTGGGGACAGGACGGTTCGAGCAGTACTTC	CSARLGTGRFEQYF
many	TRBV28	TRBD2	TRBJ2-1	TGTGCCAGCGCAGCGGGACTAGCGACCGAGCAGTTCTTC	CASAAGLATEQFF
many	TRBV13	.	TRBJ2-5	TGTGCCAGCAGCCAGCAGGGTTTTGAGACCCAGTACTTC	CASSQQGFETQYF
many	TRBV4-1	TRBD2	TRBJ2-7	TGCGCCAGCAGTTGGCCGGGAGGGGACTACGAGCAGTACTTC	CASSWPGGDYEQYF
once	TRBV12-3/TRBV12-4	.	TRBJ2-1	TGTGCCAGCAGTTTGGACCAATCCTACAATGAGCAGTTCTTC	CASSLDQSYNEQFF
many	TRBV7-9	TRBD1	TRBJ2-1	TGTGCCAGCAGCAAAAACAGGGGGCATGAGCAGTTCTTC	CASSKNRGHEQFF
many	TRBV6-5	.	TRBJ1-1	TGTGCCAGCAGTTACGTGGCGGAGAACACTGAAGCTTTCTTT	CASSYVAENTEAFF
many	TRBV28	.	TRBJ2-7	TGTGCCAGCAGTCCCGACAACTACGAGCAGTACTTC	CASSPDNYEQYF
many	TRBV28	.	TRBJ2-7	TGTGCCAGCAGTGCCCACCGTCCGATAGAAGAGCAGTACTTC	CASSAHRPIEEQYF
many	TRBV19	.	TRBJ2-1	TGTGCCAGTAGGGACAGCTCCTACAATGAGCAGTTCTTC	CASRDSSYNEQFF
.	TRBV9	.	TRBJ2-7	TGTGCCAGCAGCGTAGGTGGGGTCTTCGAGCAGTACTTC	CASSVGGVFEQYF
many	TRBV3-1	.	TRBJ2-7	TGTGCCAGCAGCCAAGAAAAGCCAGCGGGCTCCTACGAGCAGTACTTC	CASSQEKPAGSYEQYF
many	TRBV7-9	TRBD1	TRBJ2-3	TGTGCCAGCAGCCCACCCCCGAGGGAGGACAGGGTGGGTACCGATACGCAGTATTTT	CASSPPPREDRVGTDTQYF
few	TRBV6-5	.	TRBJ2-5	TGTGCCAGCAGATACTATCTCTCGGAGACCCAGTACTTC	CASRYYLSETQYF
many	TRBV29-1	.	TRBJ1-2	TGCAGCGTTGTCCCCCGTGCTAACTATGGCTACACCTTC	CSVVPRANYGYTF
few	TRBV5-1	TRBD2	TRBJ2-1	TGCGCCAGCAGCTTGGTGGCTAGCGGAAGTTACAATGAGCAGTTCTTC	CASSLVASGSYNEQFF
many	TRBV5-8	.	TRBJ1-2	TGTGCCAGTCTGCCCCCCGGGATACGTAACTATGGCTACACCTTC	CASLPPGIRNYGYTF
many	TRBV7-9	TRBD1	TRBJ2-3	TGTGCCAGCAGCTTAGCCGACAGGGGGCGGACAGATACGCAGTATTTT	CASSLADRGRTDTQYF
.	TRBV19	.	TRBJ2-1	TGTGCCAGTAGCCGCCTAGCGCCCGGGTGGTATGAGCAGTTCTTC	CASSRLAPGWYEQFF
many	TRBV4-3	.	TRBJ2-7	TGCGCCAGCAGCCAAGATATTGGAGCGGGCCGCGCCTACGAGCAGTACTTC	CASSQDIGAGRAYEQYF
few	TRBV4-1	.	TRBJ1-1	TGCGCCAGCAGCCTCCAACGGACCGGGGGCACTGAAGCTTTCTTT	CASSLQRTGGTEAFF